What follows are 31 T cell receptor beta chains derived from one specimen sequenced in a study of blood T cell repertoires in COVID-19. Produced via immunoSEQ multiplex PCR; TCRdb's table is partial and in-frame only. This sample carries some 190,000 clones, 65% to 85% of them seen once, and the ten largest clones take roughly 4.3%. Sequenced input: PBMCs or T cells enriched from blood (not recorded which). Every receptor here comes from a man aged 25-40 years with acute COVID-19.

This sequence joins TRBV5-1 and TRBJ1-1, with D hard to call. Germline V gene data show CDR1 as SGHRS and CDR2 as YFSETQ. V lost 8 bases to trimming and J lost 1 base, with 9 bases between them. The CDR3 has 12 residues. CDR3 sequence reads: CASSVGNTEAFF. The CDR3 DNA sequence: TGCGCCAGTTCTGTCGGGAACACTGAAGCTTTCTTT.

The rearrangement links TRBV19 to TRBJ1-4; possibly TRBD1 for D (6 bases). Germline V gene lookup returns CDR1 LNHDA and CDR2 SQIVND (reference sequence). The CDR3 loop spans 15 amino acids. V gave up 5 bases and J gave up 6 bases, with 16 bases separating them. This CDR3 is CASSDRSLVDEKLFF. The CDR3 DNA reads as TGTGCCAGTAGTGACAGGTCGTTAGTGGATGAAAAACTGTTTTTT. The whole variable domain, filled in from reference TRBV19 and TRBJ1-4, reads DGGITQSPKYLFRKEGQNVTLSCEQNLNHDAMYWYRQDPGQGLRLIYYSQIVNDFQKGDIAEGYSVSREKKESFPLTVTSAQKNPTAFYLCASSDRSLVDEKLFFGSGTQLSVL.

This chain uses TRBV4-2 with TRBJ2-7; 7 positions match TRBD1. V was clipped by 4 bases and J by 2 bases; unmatched bases: 11. The germline V gene encodes CDR1 LGHNA and CDR2 YNFKEQ. This CDR3 is 16 amino acids long. This CDR3 reads CASSRGSVGTAYEQYF. The CDR3 DNA reads as TGTGCCAGCAGCCGGGGCAGTGTGGGGACAGCCTACGAGCAGTACTTC.

CDR3 loop: CASSLSGTGNREQYF. In nucleotides, the CDR3 is TGCGCCAGCAGCTTATCCGGGACAGGGAATCGCGAGCAGTACTTC. The V gene is TRBV5-1, the J gene TRBJ2-7, with 9 bases lining up with TRBD1. The germline V gene has CDR1 SGHRS and CDR2 YFSETQ. This CDR3 comprises 15 residues. V trimming: 2 bases; J trimming: 6 bases; junction bases outside the gene matches: 9.

V is TRBV11-2 and J is TRBJ2-5; 10 positions agree with TRBD2. The CDR3 is made up of 14 amino acids. V was pared by 5 bases and J by 5 bases, with 5 bases of the junction left unmatched. Germline V gives CDR1 SGHAT, CDR2 FQNNGV. The CDR3 bases are TGTGCCAGCAGCGAACAACTAGCGGGGGAGACCCAGTACTTC. Encoded protein: CASSEQLAGETQYF.

This sequence joins TRBV6-1 and TRBJ2-2; 7 nucleotides agree with TRBD1. Germline assignment: CDR1 MNHNS and CDR2 SASEGT. V shed 3 bases and J 6 bases; nucleotides not matched to a gene: 4. The CDR3 runs 14 residues. In DNA, the CDR3 is TGTGCCAGCAGTGATTACAGGGGCGCCGGGGAGCTGTTTTTT. Its protein is CASSDYRGAGELFF.

The chain uses TRBV6-5 and TRBJ2-1; D remains unclear. CDR1 and CDR2 (germline): MNHEY, SVGAGI. The V and J ends lost 7 bases and 3 bases respectively, with 16 bases between them. The CDR3 sequence is 15 residues long. The CDR3 DNA is TGTGCCAGCATACAGACCTCTCCTTACTACAATGAGCAGTTCTTC. It yields the protein CASIQTSPYYNEQFF.

The genes are TRBV5-1 and TRBJ1-1, with 8 positions matching TRBD1. The CDR3 runs 14 residues. Germline CDR1 is SGHRS and CDR2 is YFSETQ. With V trimmed by 3 bases and J by 1 base, 2 bases remained unmatched. The CDR3 sequence: CASSSTGANTEAFF. The CDR3 DNA is TGCGCCAGCAGCTCGACAGGGGCGAACACTGAAGCTTTCTTT.

In its sample, this clone was seen a few times. The chain joins TRBV10-1 to TRBJ1-1; D not certain. The CDR3 length is 14 residues. V lost 5 bases and J lost 0, with 10 bases in between. CDR1 and CDR2 from the germline V gene are WNHNN and SYGVQD (reference sequence). CDR3 protein: CASSSDGVNTEAFF. The CDR3 DNA is TGCGCCAGCAGTTCGGACGGGGTGAACACTGAAGCTTTCTTT.

This clone was seen a handful of times. This chain joins TRBV19 and TRBJ2-7, with D tentatively TRBD1 (8 bases). This CDR3 is 13 amino acids long. CDR1 and CDR2 from the germline V gene are LNHDA and SQIVND (reference sequence). The V end lost 4 bases, the J end lost 6 bases, and 13 bases lay between the germline ends. This CDR3 reads CASSTNRGGEQYF. CDR3 nucleotide sequence: TGTGCCAGTAGTACGAACAGGGGGGGCGAGCAGTACTTC.

The rearrangement uses TRBV9 and TRBJ2-5; D gene uncertain. Germline V gene sequence: CDR1 SGDLS, CDR2 YYNGEE. The CDR3 spans 14 residues. Trimming left V 1 base short and J 4 bases short, with 11 bases between. CDR3: CASSVSSGIETQYF. CDR3 DNA sequence: TGTGCCAGCAGCGTATCCTCAGGTATAGAGACCCAGTACTTC.

V is TRBV6-5 and J is TRBJ1-2, with TRBD1 as a possible D gene (6 bases). Germline V gene data show CDR1 as MNHEY and CDR2 as SVGAGI. The CDR3 contains 14 residues. V lost 1 base, J lost 4 bases, and 10 bases lay in between. The CDR3 region is CASSYLGARYGYTF. The DNA of the CDR3 is TGTGCCAGCAGTTACTTGGGGGCTCGCTATGGCTACACCTTC.

This chain's CDR3 is CATSREEGRYGYTF. As DNA, the CDR3 is TGTGCCACCAGCAGAGAGGAGGGGCGCTATGGCTACACCTTC. The V gene is TRBV15, the J gene TRBJ1-2, with D perhaps matching TRBD1 (5 bases). CDR1 and CDR2 from the germline V gene are LNHNV and YYDKDF (reference sequence). The CDR3 is made up of 14 amino acids. V was cut by 0 bases and J by 4 bases, with 9 bases left in between. The full variable domain, with the rest looked up from reference TRBV15 and TRBJ1-2, is DAMVIQNPRYQVTQFGKPVTLSCSQTLNHNVMYWYQQKSSQAPKLLFHYYDKDFNNEADTPDNFQSRRPNTSFCFLDIRSPGLGDTAMYLCATSREEGRYGYTFGSGTRLTVV.

This chain uses TRBV2 with TRBJ1-5, with 9 bases fitting TRBD1. The CDR3 loop spans 16 amino acids. Germline values: CDR1 SNHLY, CDR2 FYNNEI. V dropped 6 bases and J dropped 1; count of bases not matched to a gene: 7. The CDR3 DNA reads TGTGCCAGCAGGGGGGACAGGGAGGAAAGCAATCAGCCCCAGCATTTT. Amino acid sequence: CASRGDREESNQPQHF.

As DNA, the CDR3 is TGTGCCAGCAGCTTAGATCTCGGGGAATTGGGCTACACCTTC. Translation: CASSLDLGELGYTF. The chain recombines TRBV11-2 with TRBJ1-2; no reliable D call. V was cut by 0 bases and J by 8 bases, with 13 bases left in between. The length of the CDR3 is 14 residues. Germline CDR1 reads SGHAT; CDR2 reads FQNNGV.

This clone appeared once. This rearrangement joins TRBV14 to TRBJ2-1, with D uncertain. In germline, CDR1 is SGHDN, CDR2 FVKESK. The CDR3 extends over 12 amino acids. Trimming cost V 3 bases and J 5 bases, with 5 bases left between them. CDR3 protein: CASSQSHNEQFF. Written as DNA, the CDR3 is TGTGCCAGCAGCCAGAGCCACAATGAGCAGTTCTTC.

This clone has more than one count but fewer than ten. J is TRBJ1-2 and V is TRBV5-4; 7 bases fit TRBD1. In germline, CDR1 is SGHNT, CDR2 YYREEE (reference sequence). The V segment lost 4 bases and the J segment 3 bases; nucleotides outside the gene matches: 12. The length of the CDR3 is 16 residues. This CDR3 reads CASSLWDRASDYGYTF. CDR3 DNA: TGTGCCAGCAGCCTATGGGACAGAGCAAGCGACTATGGCTACACCTTC.

This clone was seen a handful of times. This chain links TRBV7-2 with TRBJ2-1; no clear D gene. Germline CDR1 is SGHTA and CDR2 is FQGNSA. V was pared by 5 bases and J by 9 bases, with 14 bases between. The CDR3 contains 13 residues. CDR3 region: CASSTKIFGEQFF. The CDR3 DNA follows: TGTGCCAGCAGCACCAAAATATTCGGTGAGCAGTTCTTC. Full variable domain (rest looked up from reference TRBV7-2 and TRBJ2-1): GAGVSQSPSNKVTEKGKDVELRCDPISGHTALYWYRQSLGQGLEFLIYFQGNSAPDKSGLPSDRFSAERTGGSVSTLTIQRTQQEDSAVYLCASSTKIFGEQFFGPGTRLTVL.

This chain uses TRBV4-2 with TRBJ2-5; a weak D match, TRBD2 (5 bases). Trimming removed 4 bases at V and 2 bases at J, with 8 bases between. The CDR3 contains 13 residues. Per the germline V gene, CDR1 is LGHNA and CDR2 is YNFKEQ. The CDR3 DNA follows: TGTGCCAGCAGCCGCGGACTTCAAGAGACCCAGTACTTC. This gives the protein CASSRGLQETQYF.

This clone was seen only a few times. This chain connects TRBV7-9 to TRBJ2-1; 13 bases agree with TRBD2. Germline V gives CDR1 SEHNR, CDR2 FQNEAQ (reference sequence). With V trimmed by 5 bases and J by 4 bases, 8 bases remained unmatched. The CDR3 has 17 amino acids. CDR3 nucleotides: TGTGCCAGCAGCCCCCGACTAGCGGGGGGAATGTACAATGAGCAGTTCTTC. It yields the protein CASSPRLAGGMYNEQFF.

This clone was observed once. The chain couples TRBV28 to TRBJ2-3; the match to TRBD1 covers 9 bases. The CDR3 length is 18 residues. Germline loops: CDR1 MDHEN, CDR2 SYDVKM. J was trimmed by 1 base and V by 2 bases; bases with no gene match: 10. The DNA of the CDR3 is TGTGCCAGCAGTTTAAGTCCCGGGACAGGGTCTGGCACAGATACGCAGTATTTT. It specifies CASSLSPGTGSGTDTQYF. The full variable domain, rest sourced from reference TRBV28 and TRBJ2-3, is DVKVTQSSRYLVKRTGEKVFLECVQDMDHENMFWYRQDPGLGLRLIYFSYDVKMKEKGDIPEGYSVSREKKERFSLILESASTNQTSMYLCASSLSPGTGSGTDTQYFGPGTRLTVL.

V usage is TRBV7-3 and J usage is TRBJ2-7; 8 nucleotides match TRBD1. CDR1 is SGHTA and CDR2 is FQGTGA in the germline V gene. Losses at the gene ends were 3 bases for V and 4 bases for J; bases not matched to a gene: 5. This CDR3 is 14 amino acids long. CDR3 residues: CASSFDRGEYEQYF. The CDR3 nucleotides are TGTGCCAGCAGCTTCGACAGGGGAGAATACGAGCAGTACTTC.

This sequence joins TRBV19 and TRBJ2-1, with D possibly matching TRBD2 (5 bases). CDR1 is LNHDA, CDR2 SQIVND, per germline (reference sequence). V was pared by 5 bases and J by 3 bases, with 11 bases between. CDR3 length: 14 residues. The CDR3 loop is CASSSLRDYNEQFF. The CDR3 DNA reads as TGTGCCAGTAGTTCACTACGGGACTACAATGAGCAGTTCTTC.

This chain uses TRBV5-5 with TRBJ2-1, with D possibly being TRBD1 (7 bases). This CDR3 has 15 amino acids. Germline V CDR1 and CDR2: SGHKS, YYEKEE (reference sequence). Trimming removed 0 bases from V and 5 bases from J, with 12 bases in between. CDR3 in DNA: TGTGCCAGCAGCTTGGCGACAGGGACTCACAATGAGCAGTTCTTC. Amino acids: CASSLATGTHNEQFF.

This clone occurred many times. J is TRBJ1-1 and V is TRBV29-1, with D tentatively TRBD1 (6 bases). This CDR3 region has 12 residues. CDR1 is SQVTM, CDR2 ANQGSEA, per germline. Trimming removed 7 bases at V and 5 bases at J, with 14 bases between. The CDR3 protein is CSGHRVGTEAFF. The CDR3 DNA reads as TGCAGCGGCCACAGGGTAGGGACTGAAGCTTTCTTT.

This clone was recorded only once. The chain employs TRBV27 and TRBJ2-1; a possible D gene is TRBD1 (5 bases). From germline, CDR1 is MNHEY and CDR2 SMNVEV (reference sequence). V shed 8 bases and J shed 2 bases, with 19 bases lying between them. This CDR3 spans 16 amino acids. This CDR3 reads CASASRTDTTYNEQFF. The CDR3 region has the DNA TGTGCCAGCGCCTCAAGGACGGACACTACCTACAATGAGCAGTTCTTC.

The chain recombines TRBV7-2 with TRBJ2-2, with 8 nucleotides matching TRBD2. The V gene end was trimmed by 5 bases and the J gene end by 1 base; junction bases not matched to a gene: 3. The V gene's germline CDR1 is SGHTA and CDR2 FQGNSA. The CDR3 spans 15 residues. The CDR3 reads CASSRTSLNTGELFF. The CDR3 DNA follows: TGTGCCAGCAGCCGGACTAGCCTGAACACCGGGGAGCTGTTTTTT.

The gene calls are TRBV6-5 and TRBJ1-5; a weak D match, TRBD1 (5 bases). Trimming removed 6 bases at V and 2 bases at J, with 5 bases between. This CDR3 region has 12 residues. The V gene's germline CDR1 is MNHEY and CDR2 SVGAGI. The CDR3 loop reads CASRTGNQPQHF. The CDR3 coding sequence is TGTGCCAGCAGGACAGGCAATCAGCCCCAGCATTTT.

This chain links TRBV28 with TRBJ1-1, with D possibly matching TRBD1 (6 bases). From germline, CDR1 is MDHEN and CDR2 SYDVKM. Trimming took 7 bases from V and 7 from J, leaving 13 bases between them. CDR3 length: 12 amino acids. This CDR3 is CASTQGRGEAFF. The CDR3 DNA sequence: TGTGCCAGCACCCAGGGGCGAGGTGAAGCTTTCTTT.

The rearrangement links TRBV6-6 to TRBJ2-2, with TRBD1 as a possible D gene (6 bases). Looked up from germline, CDR1 is MNHNY and CDR2 is SVGAGI (reference sequence). V lost 4 bases, J lost 3 bases, and 12 bases lay in between. This CDR3 comprises 15 residues. The CDR3 DNA is TGTGCCAGCAGTTTAAACAGGGCCCACACCGGGGAGCTGTTTTTT. Translating it yields CASSLNRAHTGELFF.

The chain couples TRBV14 to TRBJ2-3; TRBD2 matches at 10 bases. V lost 3 bases and J lost 1; bases outside the gene matches: 1. The V gene's germline CDR1 is SGHDN and CDR2 FVKESK. The CDR3 has 15 amino acids. CDR3 loop: CASSHTSGGTDTQYF. The CDR3, as DNA: TGTGCCAGCAGCCACACTAGCGGGGGCACAGATACGCAGTATTTT.